This passage covers 15 T cell receptor beta chains from one sample sequenced in a study of blood T cell repertoires in COVID-19. Sequenced by immunoSEQ multiplex PCR; TCRdb stores in-frame clones only, minus some. The sample contains some 200,000 clones, roughly 87% of which appear only once. Sequencing was done on a sample of PBMCs or T cells enriched from blood (not recorded which). These receptors were collected from a woman in her twenties or thirties who had recovered from COVID-19.

V gene TRBV18 combines with J gene TRBJ2-3, with D possibly matching TRBD1 (5 bases). V lost 1 base and J lost 5, with 19 bases in between. Per germline, CDR1 KGHSH and CDR2 LQKENI. CDR3 length: 17 amino acids. The CDR3: CASSPRPEQVKLDTQYF. CDR3 nucleotide sequence: TGTGCCAGCTCACCACGTCCGGAACAGGTTAAGTTAGATACGCAGTATTTT. Using reference TRBV18 and TRBJ2-3 for the parts outside the CDR3, the full variable domain is NAGVMQNPRHLVRRRGQEARLRCSPMKGHSHVYWYRQLPEEGLKFMVYLQKENIIDESGMPKERFSAEFPKEGPSILRIQQVVRGDSAAYFCASSPRPEQVKLDTQYFGPGTRLTVL.

The chain uses TRBV19 and TRBJ2-1; 8 bases match TRBD1. CDR1 and CDR2 from the germline V gene are LNHDA and SQIVND (reference sequence). Trimming removed 6 bases from V and 0 bases from J; junction bases left unmatched: 4. The CDR3 is 15 residues long. The CDR3 here is CASSRGPNSYNEQFF. The CDR3 coding sequence is TGTGCCAGTAGCAGGGGGCCCAACTCCTACAATGAGCAGTTCTTC.

The gene calls are TRBV4-2 and TRBJ2-3, with TRBD2 matching over 10 bases. The CDR3 has 17 amino acids. CDR1 is LGHNA, CDR2 YNFKEQ, per germline. The ends lost 1 base at V and 1 base at J; junction bases unmatched: 5. CDR3 nucleotide sequence: TGTGCCAGCAGCCAAGTAGTCCTAGCGGGGGGCACAGATACGCAGTATTTT. Translation: CASSQVVLAGGTDTQYF.

The chain combines TRBV9 with TRBJ2-3; the D gene is possibly TRBD2 (5 bases). The V and J ends lost 0 bases and 2 bases respectively, with 10 bases between them. The CDR3 is made up of 15 amino acids. In germline, CDR1 is SGDLS, CDR2 YYNGEE. The CDR3 protein is CASSVAERDTDTQYF. For the CDR3, the DNA is TGTGCCAGCAGCGTAGCAGAGAGGGACACAGATACGCAGTATTTT.

V and J are TRBV5-8 and TRBJ1-1, with D perhaps TRBD1 (6 bases). The ends were cut back, 1 base at V and 5 bases at J, with 12 bases in the middle. The CDR3 sequence is 14 residues long. Germline CDR1 is SGHTS and CDR2 is YDEGEE. This chain's CDR3 is CASSLRGHSTEAFF. The CDR3 DNA is TGTGCCAGCAGCTTGCGGGGACATTCGACTGAAGCTTTCTTT.

The gene calls are TRBV24-1 and TRBJ2-3; the match to TRBD2 covers 15 bases. CDR1 is KGHDR, CDR2 SFDVKD, per germline. Trimming took 3 bases from V and 0 from J; bases not matched to a gene: 18. The CDR3 is made up of 23 amino acids. The DNA for the CDR3 is TGTGCCACCAGTGATCCCCCCTTGTACGGGACTAGCGGGAGGACCTTCAGCACAGATACGCAGTATTTT. Translated: CATSDPPLYGTSGRTFSTDTQYF.

The J gene is TRBJ1-1, the V gene TRBV3-1 (or the pseudogene TRBV3-2); possibly TRBD1 for D (5 bases). Trimming shortened V by 0 bases and J by 4 bases, and 12 bases separated the two germline ends. CDR3 size: 15 residues. Germline V CDR1 and CDR2: LGHDT, YNNKEL (reference sequence). The DNA for the CDR3 is TGTGCCAGCAGCCAAGAGGGTTGGGGGGTCACTGAAGCTTTCTTT. As protein: CASSQEGWGVTEAFF.

The J gene is TRBJ1-6, the V gene TRBV2, with D unresolved. The V end lost 0 bases, the J end lost 6 bases, and 6 bases lay between the germline ends. This CDR3 has 14 amino acids. The germline CDR1 and CDR2 sequences are SNHLY and FYNNEI. The CDR3 loop reads CASSEALSNSPLHF. CDR3 sequence (DNA): TGTGCCAGCAGTGAAGCGCTCAGTAATTCACCCCTCCACTTT. Together with reference TRBV2 and TRBJ1-6, the CDR3 gives the full variable domain: EPEVTQTPSHQVTQMGQEVILRCVPISNHLYFYWYRQILGQKVEFLVSFYNNEISEKSEIFDDQFSVERPDGSNFTLKIRSTKLEDSAMYFCASSEALSNSPLHFGNGTRLTVT.

The V and J genes are TRBV11-3 and TRBJ1-1; TRBD1 aligns across 8 bases. The CDR3 is made up of 15 amino acids. CDR1 SGHNT and CDR2 YENEEA come from the germline V gene. V shed 4 bases and J 0 bases; nucleotides not matched to a gene: 4. CDR3 sequence (DNA): TGTGCCAGCAGCTCCGACAGGGGAATGAACACTGAAGCTTTCTTT. Translating it yields CASSSDRGMNTEAFF. The full variable domain, with the rest looked up from reference TRBV11-3 and TRBJ1-1, is EAGVVQSPRYKIIEKKQPVAFWCNPISGHNTLYWYLQNLGQGPELLIRYENEEAVDDSQLPKDRFSAERLKGVDSTLKIQPAELGDSAVYLCASSSDRGMNTEAFFGQGTRLTVV.

This clone was seen once. The chain recombines TRBV19 with TRBJ1-5; D might be TRBD1 (5 bases). V lost 6 bases and J 4 bases, leaving 16 bases between the germline ends. The CDR3 runs 15 residues. Germline CDR1 and CDR2: LNHDA and SQIVND (reference sequence). The CDR3 spells CASRYEGVENQPQHF. Written as DNA, the CDR3 is TGTGCCAGTAGATACGAAGGGGTTGAAAATCAGCCCCAGCATTTT.

The chain joins TRBV3-1 (or the pseudogene TRBV3-2) to TRBJ1-5; TRBD1 might be the D (6 bases). This CDR3 has 15 amino acids. Germline lookup yields CDR1 LGHDT and CDR2 YNNKEL (reference sequence). V was cut by 0 bases and J by 7 bases, with 13 bases left in between. The CDR3 spells CASSQDATGGQPQHF. The CDR3 region has the DNA TGTGCCAGCAGCCAAGATGCGACAGGTGGACAGCCCCAGCATTTT.

The chain couples TRBV7-9 to TRBJ2-5, with a weak D call TRBD1 (5 bases). CDR3 size: 17 residues. V gave up 0 bases and J gave up 1 base, with 15 bases separating them. Germline assignment: CDR1 SEHNR and CDR2 FQNEAQ (reference sequence). DNA of the CDR3: TGTGCCAGCAGCTTAGCTTGGCAGCAGGGCCTCCAAGAGACCCAGTACTTC. Protein sequence: CASSLAWQQGLQETQYF. The full variable domain, its missing parts supplied by reference TRBV7-9 and TRBJ2-5, is DTGVSQNPRHKITKRGQNVTFRCDPISEHNRLYWYRQTLGQGPEFLTYFQNEAQLEKSRLLSDRFSAERPKGSFSTLEIQRTEQGDSAMYLCASSLAWQQGLQETQYFGPGTRLLVL.

This clone was counted a single time. The J gene is TRBJ2-1, the V gene TRBV7-3; 7 bases fit TRBD2. V gave up 5 bases and J gave up 6 bases; unmatched junction bases: 4. The germline V gene has CDR1 SGHTA and CDR2 FQGTGA. The CDR3 totals 13 residues. Here the CDR3 reads CASSARLANEQFF. The CDR3 DNA reads as TGTGCCAGCAGCGCCCGACTAGCCAATGAGCAGTTCTTC.

DNA of the CDR3: TGTGCCAGCAGTACCCGACAGGGGCTTAATGAAAAACTGTTTTTT. This codes for CASSTRQGLNEKLFF. The chain is built from TRBV6-5 and TRBJ1-4; 8 bases fit TRBD1. Germline V gives CDR1 MNHEY, CDR2 SVGAGI. The CDR3 loop spans 15 amino acids. Losses at the gene ends were 5 bases for V and 4 bases for J; bases not matched to a gene: 6.

This clone was recorded only once. V gene TRBV24-1 combines with J gene TRBJ2-1, with 7 bases that match TRBD1. Trimming at V came to 3 bases and at J to 8 bases, leaving 9 bases not matched to a gene. The CDR3 is made up of 15 amino acids. Germline assignment: CDR1 KGHDR and CDR2 SFDVKD. The CDR3 nucleotides read TGTGCCACCAGTGATAAAGGACTGGGGACAGATGAGCAGTTCTTC. This gives the protein CATSDKGLGTDEQFF.